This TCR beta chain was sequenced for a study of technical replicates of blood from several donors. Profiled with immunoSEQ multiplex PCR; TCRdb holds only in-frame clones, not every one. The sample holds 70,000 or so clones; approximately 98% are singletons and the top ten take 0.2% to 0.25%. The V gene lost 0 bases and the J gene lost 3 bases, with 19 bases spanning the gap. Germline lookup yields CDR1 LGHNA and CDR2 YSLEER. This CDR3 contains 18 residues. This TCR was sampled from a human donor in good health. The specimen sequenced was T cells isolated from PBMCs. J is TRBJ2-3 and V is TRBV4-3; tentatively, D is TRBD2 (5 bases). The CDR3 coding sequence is TGCGCCAGCAGCCAAGAAGGGTACGGTAGCGTCGAGACAGATACGCAGTATTTT. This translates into CASSQEGYGSVETDTQYF.